These 17 T cell receptor beta chains were all obtained from the same sample, sequenced in a study of blood T cell repertoires in COVID-19. Sequenced by immunoSEQ multiplex PCR; TCRdb stores in-frame clones only, minus some. The sample has over 70,000 clones; 70% to 80% are singletons. The sample was peripheral blood. Receptors were obtained from a man in his 70s with active or convalescent COVID-19.

This chain joins TRBV19 and TRBJ1-6; no clear D. The CDR3 is 12 residues long. Germline-derived CDR1 and CDR2 are LNHDA and SQIVND (reference sequence). The V gene lost 3 bases and the J gene lost 8 bases, with 5 bases spanning the gap. Here the CDR3 reads CASSIRDSPLHF. The CDR3, as DNA: TGTGCCAGTAGTATTCGGGATTCACCCCTCCACTTT.

This chain links TRBV6-5 with TRBJ1-4; 10 nucleotides align to TRBD1. The junction had 4 bases not matched to a gene; V was cut back by 8 bases and J by 1 base. This CDR3 is 15 amino acids long. Germline-derived CDR1 and CDR2 are MNHEY and SVGAGI. CDR3 loop: CASGDRGRTNEKLFF. The CDR3 coding sequence is TGTGCCAGCGGGGACAGGGGACGAACTAATGAAAAACTGTTTTTT.

The chain employs TRBV11-1 and TRBJ1-1, with D possibly TRBD1 on 6 matching bases. Germline values: CDR1 SGHAT, CDR2 FQDESV (reference sequence). Trimming stripped 1 base from V and 9 bases from J, with 9 bases between. This CDR3 comprises 12 residues. The CDR3 sequence: CASSLETGKAFF. The DNA for the CDR3 is TGTGCCAGCAGCTTAGAGACAGGAAAAGCTTTCTTT.

This clone was recorded only once. The chain uses TRBV18 and TRBJ1-3, with D possibly TRBD1 on 6 matching bases. Germline V gene data show CDR1 as KGHSH and CDR2 as LQKENI. The V end lost 6 bases, the J end lost 8 bases, and 14 bases lay between the germline ends. The CDR3 length is 13 residues. The CDR3 here is CASSPEQGDTIYF. The CDR3 nucleotides are TGTGCCAGCTCGCCGGAACAGGGCGACACCATATATTTT.

The chain is built from TRBV29-1 and TRBJ2-3; 16 bases line up with TRBD2. The V gene end was trimmed by 6 bases and the J gene end by 0 bases; junction bases not matched to a gene: 6. The germline V gene has CDR1 SQVTM and CDR2 ANQGSEA. The CDR3 sequence is 17 residues long. CDR3 in amino acids: CSVVGTSGGDSTDTQYF. As DNA, the CDR3 is TGCAGCGTCGTCGGGACTAGCGGGGGGGATAGCACAGATACGCAGTATTTT.

J is TRBJ2-2 and V is TRBV15; the match to TRBD1 covers 10 bases. This CDR3 has 15 amino acids. CDR1 is LNHNV, CDR2 YYDKDF, per germline (reference sequence). The V segment lost 8 bases and the J segment 4 bases; nucleotides outside the gene matches: 7. The CDR3 is CATSTGGRLTGELFF. For the CDR3, the DNA is TGTGCCACCTCGACAGGGGGCCGTCTCACCGGGGAGCTGTTTTTT.

The chain uses TRBV6-5 and TRBJ2-2; no clear D. The V end lost 6 bases, the J end lost 2 bases, and 10 bases lay between the germline ends. This CDR3 region has 14 residues. Germline CDR1 and CDR2: MNHEY and SVGAGI. Here the CDR3 reads CASRLDTNTGELFF. In nucleotides, the CDR3 is TGTGCCAGCAGATTAGACACTAACACCGGGGAGCTGTTTTTT.

The chain employs TRBV28 and TRBJ2-3; TRBD2 matches at 10 bases. The CDR3 loop spans 15 amino acids. V gave up 5 bases and J gave up 5 bases; unmatched junction bases: 7. Per germline, CDR1 MDHEN and CDR2 SYDVKM. The CDR3 DNA reads as TGTGCCAGCAGTCTAATATTAGCGGGGGGAGATACGCAGTATTTT. Encoded protein: CASSLILAGGDTQYF.

CDR3 DNA: TGCGCCAGCAGCCAAGACAGCGGCAGGGGTGGCTCACCCCTCCACTTT. Its protein is CASSQDSGRGGSPLHF. V and J are TRBV4-1 and TRBJ1-6; TRBD1 might be the D (6 bases). Germline V gene data show CDR1 as MGHRA and CDR2 as YSYEKL. The CDR3 is made up of 16 amino acids. V was trimmed by 0 bases and J by 10 bases, leaving 16 bases between them.

The chain employs TRBV5-4 and TRBJ2-3; D not certain. Looked up from germline, CDR1 is SGHNT and CDR2 is YYREEE (reference sequence). The CDR3 spans 14 residues. With 0 bases removed from V and 4 bases from J, the gap between germline ends came to 9 bases. This CDR3 reads CASSLGLPADTQYF. DNA of the CDR3: TGTGCCAGCAGCTTGGGTCTTCCGGCAGATACGCAGTATTTT.

This clone rates as medium-sized. This chain uses TRBV28 with TRBJ1-1, with a weak D call TRBD1 (5 bases). The CDR3 extends over 15 amino acids. CDR1 and CDR2 (germline): MDHEN, SYDVKM. Trimming removed 7 bases at V and 8 bases at J, with 23 bases between. The CDR3 bases are TGTGCCAGCACCGACGGCGTGTGGGCAGGGTCGGAAGCTTTCTTT. Protein sequence: CASTDGVWAGSEAFF.

The chain combines TRBV6-5 with TRBJ2-4, with 10 bases aligning to TRBD2. Germline V gene lookup returns CDR1 MNHEY and CDR2 SVGAGI. The V segment lost 6 bases and the J segment 8 bases; nucleotides outside the gene matches: 4. The CDR3 is made up of 13 amino acids. For the CDR3, the DNA is TGTGCCAGCAGCCGAGGACTAGCGGACATTCAGTACTTC. Translation gives CASSRGLADIQYF.

This clone was found a few times. The CDR3 coding sequence is TGCAGCACCGCAGAGGACACTGAAGCTTTCTTT. Amino acid sequence: CSTAEDTEAFF. The V and J genes are TRBV29-1 and TRBJ1-1, with D unresolved. Trimming stripped 8 bases from V and 3 bases from J, with 10 bases between. The CDR3 runs to 11 residues. Germline CDR1 is SQVTM and CDR2 is ANQGSEA.

The chain has TRBV5-1 and TRBJ2-3; D may be TRBD2 (6 bases). This CDR3 region has 14 residues. The ends were cut back, 0 bases at V and 6 bases at J, with 11 bases in the middle. The germline CDR1 and CDR2 sequences are SGHRS and YFSETQ. The CDR3 loop is CASSLGATSDTQYF. The CDR3 bases are TGCGCCAGCAGCTTGGGAGCCACTAGCGATACGCAGTATTTT. Drawing the rest from reference TRBV5-1 and TRBJ2-3, the complete variable domain is KAGVTQTPRYLIKTRGQQVTLSCSPISGHRSVSWYQQTPGQGLQFLFEYFSETQRNKGNFPGRFSGRQFSNSRSEMNVSTLELGDSALYLCASSLGATSDTQYFGPGTRLTVL.

The chain is built from TRBV6-1 and TRBJ2-5, with a tentative D call TRBD2 (6 bases). Germline-derived CDR1 and CDR2 are MNHNS and SASEGT. V was clipped by 3 bases and J by 5 bases, with 16 bases between them. This CDR3 is 15 amino acids long. CDR3 amino acids: CASSESGRGSETQYF. The CDR3 DNA follows: TGTGCCAGCAGTGAGTCGGGGCGGGGCAGCGAGACCCAGTACTTC.

This clone has just a few counts. The chain joins TRBV2 to TRBJ2-1; possibly TRBD2 for D (6 bases). Trimming pared 8 bases from V and 10 bases from J, leaving 24 bases between. The CDR3 extends over 15 amino acids. The germline V gene encodes CDR1 SNHLY and CDR2 FYNNEI. CDR3 loop: CASSVEDYIFGEQFF. CDR3 in DNA: TGTGCCAGCTCGGTGGAGGACTACATTTTTGGGGAGCAGTTCTTC.

This sequence joins TRBV5-1 and TRBJ1-5; 8 bases fit TRBD1. V lost 4 bases and J lost 7; bases outside the gene matches: 4. This CDR3 region has 13 residues. Germline V gives CDR1 SGHRS, CDR2 YFSETQ. CDR3 in amino acids: CASSRTGSQPQHF. The CDR3, as DNA: TGCGCCAGCAGCCGGACAGGGTCCCAGCCCCAGCATTTT.